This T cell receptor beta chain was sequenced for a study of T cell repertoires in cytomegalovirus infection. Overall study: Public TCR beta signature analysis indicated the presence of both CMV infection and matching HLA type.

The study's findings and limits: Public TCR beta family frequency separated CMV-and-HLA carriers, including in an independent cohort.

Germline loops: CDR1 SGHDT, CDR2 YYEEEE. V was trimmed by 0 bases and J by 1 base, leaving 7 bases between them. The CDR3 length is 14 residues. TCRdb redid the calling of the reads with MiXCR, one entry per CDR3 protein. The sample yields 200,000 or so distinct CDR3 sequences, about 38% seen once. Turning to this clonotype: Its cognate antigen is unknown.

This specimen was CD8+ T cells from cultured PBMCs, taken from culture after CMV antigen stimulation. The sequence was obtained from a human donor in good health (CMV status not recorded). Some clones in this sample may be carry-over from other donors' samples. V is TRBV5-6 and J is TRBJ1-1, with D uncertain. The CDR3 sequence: CASSLGASNTEAFF. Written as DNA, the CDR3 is TGTGCCAGCAGCTTGGGAGCTTCGAACACTGAAGCTTTCTTT.